These T cell receptor beta chains were read from a single sample in a study of shared clonotypes between healthy human individuals. Sequencing was performed with immunoSEQ multiplex PCR; in TCRdb, only in-frame clones are kept and a portion is missing. The data hold 2 million to 2.5 million clones, with approximately 93% observed a single time. The sequencing input was naive CD4+ T cells from PBMCs. The source is a man between 18 and 29 years old in good health. Some clones in this sample may be carry-over from other donors' samples. CDR3s include the opening cysteine and the closing phenylalanine or tryptophan. D genes are given only for firm matches. The size entry is marked missing in some rows and otherwise reads once, few, many or a size class.

TRBD1,TRBV2,once,TRBJ2-4,TGTGCCAGCAGAGGGGACAGTACCACCAAAAACATTCAGTACTTC,CASRGDSTTKNIQYF
TRBD2,TRBV2,.,TRBJ2-1,TGTGCCAGCAGCGAGGCGGGACTAGCGGGATATGAGCAGTTCTTC,CASSEAGLAGYEQFF
TRBD2,TRBV9,.,TRBJ2-3,TGTGCCAGCAGCAAGCGGCTAGCGGGCACAGATACGCAGTATTTT,CASSKRLAGTDTQYF
.,TRBV7-3,.,TRBJ2-1,TGTGCCAGCAGCTCCGGGGCCTACAATGAGCAGTTCTTC,CASSSGAYNEQFF
TRBD1,TRBV4-3,.,TRBJ1-1,TGCGCCAGCAGCCGCGGGACAGGGGGGTTACCTGAAGCTTTCTTT,CASSRGTGGLPEAFF
TRBD2,TRBV5-1,.,TRBJ2-1,TGCGCCAGCGCCTGGGCTAGCGGGATACCTAGCTCCTACAATGAGCAGTTCTTC,CASAWASGIPSSYNEQFF
TRBD2,TRBV7-2,.,TRBJ2-1,TGTGCCAGCAGCCTAGGACTAGCGGGAGTGAGATCTGAGCAGTTCTTC,CASSLGLAGVRSEQFF
TRBD2,TRBV27,once,TRBJ2-1,TGTGCCAGCAGTTTACTAGCGGGAAAGCCCAATGAGCAGTTCTTC,CASSLLAGKPNEQFF
.,TRBV28,.,TRBJ2-7,TGTGCCAGCAGTCCCGAAGTGGTAAGCTCCTACGAGCAGTACTTC,CASSPEVVSSYEQYF
.,TRBV7-2,.,TRBJ2-7,TGTGCCAGCAGCTCCCATTTTACACAAACCTACGAGCAGTACTTC,CASSSHFTQTYEQYF
.,TRBV5-4,once,TRBJ2-5,TGTGCCAGCAGCTTGGGCACAGGGCAAGAGACCCAGTACTTC,CASSLGTGQETQYF
.,TRBV6-1,.,TRBJ1-1,TGTGCCAGCAGTGATTTTGGGGCCATGAACACTGAAGCTTTCTTT,CASSDFGAMNTEAFF
TRBD1,TRBV28,.,TRBJ2-7,TGTGCCAGCAGCCCGGTAAGAACAGGGGCCTACGAGCAGTACTTC,CASSPVRTGAYEQYF
.,TRBV10-3,.,TRBJ2-7,TGTGCCATCAGTGATCAACATTACCCCTACGAGCAGTACTTC,CAISDQHYPYEQYF
TRBD2,TRBV11-1,.,TRBJ2-7,TGTGCCAGCAGCTTAGTAGCGGGAGTCCCCTACGAGCAGTACTTC,CASSLVAGVPYEQYF
.,TRBV6-5,.,TRBJ1-4,TGTGCCAGCAGTTACGAGGGGCCCGAAAAACTGTTTTTT,CASSYEGPEKLFF
.,TRBV28,.,TRBJ2-5,TGTGCCAGCAGTCCACACGGGACGAAAGAGACCCAGTACTTC,CASSPHGTKETQYF
.,TRBV5-1,.,TRBJ2-5,TGCGCCAGCAGACCACTAGGGGCGGCGACCCAGTACTTC,CASRPLGAATQYF
.,TRBV4-1,.,TRBJ1-2,TGCGCCAGCAGCCAAGGGGATCTTAACTATGGCTACACCTTC,CASSQGDLNYGYTF
TRBD2,TRBV19,.,TRBJ2-1,TGTGCCAGTAGTCCACTAGCGGGAGCCCTCTGGAATGAGCAGTTCTTC,CASSPLAGALWNEQFF
.,TRBV5-4,.,TRBJ1-2,TGTGCCAGCAGCCCCTTTGGGGGCTATGGCTACACCTTC,CASSPFGGYGYTF
TRBD2,TRBV15,.,TRBJ2-7,TGTGCCACCAGCAGAGTGTTTCTAGCGGGAGGTATTTGCTACGAGCAGTACTTC,CATSRVFLAGGICYEQYF